Included here is one TCR beta chain sequence, with context. Its antigen is unknown. Germline CDR1 is SGHDN and CDR2 is FVKESK. Trimming stripped 4 bases from V and 6 bases from J, with 15 bases between. CDR3 size: 14 residues. Researchers ran the PCR with 60 Vbeta and 13 Jbeta primers. Profiling relied on immunoSEQ multiplex PCR, and the TCRdb table lists in-frame clones only, not all of them. The sample gives 83,000 or so clones, almost 80% of which show up once; roughly 6% is in the top ten. This entry comes from a study of cytomegalovirus exposure and HLA in healthy donors. Study outcomes and limitations: About 87% or about 30% of the time was how often most TCR beta V segments were productive, according to an earlier analysis. Later on, a genetic analysis was performed. It linked a missense variant in DCLRE1C with V- and J-gene trimming of TCR beta. The study put some 150 TCR beta chains on its list as cytomegalovirus-associated.

The TCR sequence derives from a female donor in good health and CMV-seronegative. What was sequenced was PBMCs. The chain couples TRBV14 to TRBJ1-2; possible D gene TRBD1, 5 bases. The CDR3 region is CASSPKLAGHGYTF. The CDR3 DNA follows: TGTGCCAGCAGCCCAAAACTGGCAGGGCATGGCTACACCTTC.